These T cell receptor beta chains were read from a single sample in a study of tumor-infiltrating lymphocytes in primary liver carcinoma. TCRdb reprocessed the multiplex PCR reads via MiXCR and lists one record per CDR3 protein. The sample holds roughly 50,000 distinct CDR3 sequences, around 79% seen once. Sequences were obtained from liver tumor tissue from sampling region 2. These receptors were obtained from a man aged 40-49 years with primary liver carcinoma and hepatitis B virus infection. The CDR3 runs from the conserved cysteine through the conserved F or W. The D gene is left open where the match is weak. Not all rows give a size; the values are once, few, many and, for expanded clones, a class.

J gene,clone size,D gene,V gene,CDR3 DNA,CDR3 protein
TRBJ2-5,.,.,TRBV12-3/TRBV12-4,TGTGCCAGCACCCCCGGCCATGTGGAGACCCACTTCTTC,CASTPGHVETHFF
TRBJ1-4,.,.,TRBV16,TGTCCCAGCAGCCAATCGGGGGCAACTAATGAAAAACCGTTTTTT,CPSSQSGATNEKPFF
TRBJ1-5,.,.,TRBV12-3/TRBV12-4,TGTGCCAGCTGTTTAGTAAGTATTCAATCCCGGCATTTT,CASCLVSIQSRHF
TRBJ2-5,.,TRBD1,TRBV10-3,TGCGCCATCAGTGAGTCGAACAGGGGGCCAGTGACCCAGTACTTC,CAISESNRGPVTQYF
TRBJ2-1,.,.,TRBV12-3/TRBV12-4,TGTGCCAGTAATGCGCCAAGGACCAACGGAAGCTCCTACAATGAGCAGTTCTTC,CASNAPRTNGSSYNEQFF
TRBJ2-7,.,.,TRBV11-2,TGCGCCAGCAGCACGACACAGGGTGGACGAGTCCATGGACTCTATGAGCAGTACTTC,CASSTTQGGRVHGLYEQYF
TRBJ1-2,once,.,TRBV12-3/TRBV12-4,TGTACCAGCAGTTTAAGGAACAGGCCCTTCTATGTCTACACCTTC,CTSSLRNRPFYVYTF
TRBJ2-3,.,TRBD1,TRBV12-5,TGTGCTAGTAGCTACGGGACAGGGGAAGATACGCAGTTTTTT,CASSYGTGEDTQFF
TRBJ1-1,.,TRBD1,TRBV11-3,TGTCCCAGCAACTTAGCAGGGGGGACCGAAGCTTTCTTT,CPSNLAGGTEAFF
TRBJ1-4,.,TRBD1,TRBV30,TGTGCCCGGACTGAGACAGGGAATGAAAAACTGTTTTTT,CARTETGNEKLFF
TRBJ1-1,.,TRBD1,TRBV11-2,TGTGCCAGCAGCACGGGGGGCAGGGGGGAGGCTAGCGACACTGAAGCTTTCTTT,CASSTGGRGEASDTEAFF
TRBJ2-7,.,.,TRBV7-8,TGTGCCAGCAGCTTCTATAGCGGTAACTCCTACGAGCAGCACTTC,CASSFYSGNSYEQHF
TRBJ2-5,.,.,TRBV29-1,TGCAGAGTTGATGGGGGGGCCGCTGAGACCCAGTACTTC,CRVDGGAAETQYF
TRBJ2-7,.,.,TRBV19,TGTGCCAGTAGTATAAGTCTGGTCTACAAGCAGTACTTC,CASSISLVYKQYF
TRBJ2-2,.,.,TRBV11-2,TGTGCCAGCACCTTAGTCCGGACGTACCCAGGGACCGGGGAGCCGTTTTTT,CASTLVRTYPGTGEPFF
TRBJ2-4,.,.,TRBV11-2,TGTGCTAGCACCCCCCAACGGGGGTGGGACATTCAATACTTC,CASTPQRGWDIQYF
TRBJ1-2,many,.,TRBV7-8,TGTGCCAGCAGCTTAGTCTACGGAGCTAACTATGGCTACACCTTC,CASSLVYGANYGYTF
TRBJ2-7,large,.,TRBV11-2,TGTGCCAGCAGCTTAAGTGAGCTAGCGTCGCAGTACTTC,CASSLSELASQYF
TRBJ2-1,once,TRBD2,TRBV5-4,TGTGCCAGTAGCGATCAACTAGCGGGGTACAATGAGCAATTCTTC,CASSDQLAGYNEQFF
TRBJ2-1,few,TRBD2,TRBV7-3,TGTGCCAACAGCCTCGTCGGGGGGGGCGAGTCCAATGAGCAGTTCTTC,CANSLVGGGESNEQFF
TRBJ2-1,.,TRBD1,TRBV5-3,TGTGCCAGAAGCTTCTGGGACAGGGCCTACAATGAACAGTTCTTC,CARSFWDRAYNEQFF
TRBJ2-5,many,.,TRBV7-8,TGTGCCAGCAGCTTAGAGGCAGGAGTGGAGACCCAGTACTTC,CASSLEAGVETQYF
TRBJ1-2,many,TRBD1,TRBV5-1,TGCGCCAGCAGCTTGCAACACACAGGGGACTATGGCTACACCTTC,CASSLQHTGDYGYTF
TRBJ2-2,.,TRBD2,TRBV11-2,TGTGCCAGCAGCACTTGGACATGCGGGGGTACCGGGGAGCTGTTTTTT,CASSTWTCGGTGELFF
TRBJ2-7,.,.,TRBV11-2,TGTGCCTGCAAATCTTCCCCCAGCGGAGAGGCTTACGAGCAGTACTTC,CACKSSPSGEAYEQYF
TRBJ2-1,.,TRBD1,TRBV7-3,TGTGCCAGCAGCCTGGGACAGGGATGGCATGAGCAGTTCTTC,CASSLGQGWHEQFF
TRBJ2-3,many,TRBD2,TRBV28,TGTGCCAGCAGTCCTCTGGGGGGGGATGGCACAGATACGCAGTATTTT,CASSPLGGDGTDTQYF
TRBJ1-6,.,.,TRBV7-8,TGTGCCACCAGCATCCAGGGGAGGGAGAATACACCCCTCCACTTT,CATSIQGRENTPLHF
TRBJ2-2,.,.,TRBV12-3/TRBV12-4,TGTGCCAGCAGTTTATACCAAGGGTCCAACATCGGGGGGCTGTTTTTT,CASSLYQGSNIGGLFF
TRBJ2-5,.,TRBD2,TRBV29-1,TGCAGCGTGACGCCAGGGACTAGCGGGAATGAAGAATCCCAGAACTTC,CSVTPGTSGNEESQNF
TRBJ2-1,.,TRBD1,TRBV7-3,TGTGCCTGCAGCTCCCAGACAGGGAACAATGAGCAGTTCTTC,CACSSQTGNNEQFF
TRBJ2-5,medium-sized,TRBD1,TRBV11-2,TGTGCCAGCAGCCCCTGGGGGACAGCGAAAGAGACCCAGTACTTC,CASSPWGTAKETQYF
TRBJ2-5,.,TRBD2,TRBV12-3/TRBV12-4,TGTGCCAACAGCTCAGCAGGGAGGGGTCAAGGGACCCAGTACTTC,CANSSAGRGQGTQYF
TRBJ2-5,.,TRBD2,TRBV28,TGTGCCAGCAGTCCCATTTCTAGCGGAGGCTCCGAAGAGACCCAGTACTTC,CASSPISSGGSEETQYF
TRBJ1-5,many,.,TRBV28,TGTGCCAGCAGTTCGCCTGGAAGAAGCAATCAGCCCCAGCATTTT,CASSSPGRSNQPQHF
TRBJ2-7,.,TRBD1,TRBV29-1,TGCAGCGTCACAACAGGGGGCAGTCCCCACGAGCAGTACTTC,CSVTTGGSPHEQYF
TRBJ2-7,.,.,TRBV7-8,TGTGCCAGCAGCCCCGTGAGGCGAGAGAACACTTACGAGCGGTACTTC,CASSPVRRENTYERYF